Here is one T cell receptor (beta chain) with its context. Its target is unknown. The time point denotes: week 5, during vaccination. The investigators gave 300 ug of mutant IDH1 20-mer peptide in each vaccine dose, together with topical imiquimod. Germline V gene lookup returns CDR1 SGHRS and CDR2 YFSETQ. The CDR3 has 13 amino acids. V was cut by 5 bases and J by 3 bases, with 11 bases left in between. The data originate from a study of a mutant IDH1 vaccine in newly diagnosed glioma. TCRdb's copy holds only in-frame clones and misses some; the assay was immunoSEQ multiplex PCR. The profile covers around 40,000 clones, with about four fifths appearing a single time and about an eighth taken by the ten largest.

This TCR was sampled from a man in his fifties or sixties with glioma. Sample: PBMCs, taken from a glioma patient whose treatment included an IDH1 peptide vaccine. This chain links TRBV5-1 with TRBJ1-2, with D perhaps TRBD1 (5 bases). In DNA form, the CDR3 reads TGCGCCAGCAGGGACGGAGGGGACTATGGCTACACCTTC. Its translation: CASRDGGDYGYTF.